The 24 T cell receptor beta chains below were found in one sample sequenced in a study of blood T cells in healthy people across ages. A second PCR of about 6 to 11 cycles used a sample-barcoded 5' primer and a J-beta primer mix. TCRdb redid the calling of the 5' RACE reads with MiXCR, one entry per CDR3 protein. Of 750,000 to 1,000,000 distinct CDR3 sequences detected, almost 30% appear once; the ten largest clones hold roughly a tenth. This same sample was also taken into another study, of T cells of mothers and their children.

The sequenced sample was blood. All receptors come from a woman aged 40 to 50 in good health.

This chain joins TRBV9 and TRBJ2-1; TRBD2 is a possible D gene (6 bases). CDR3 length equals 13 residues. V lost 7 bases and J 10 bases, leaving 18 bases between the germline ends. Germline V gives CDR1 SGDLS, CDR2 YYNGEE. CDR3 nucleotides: TGTGCCAGCCGGGACTCCAGTACCCGGGAGCAGTTCTTC. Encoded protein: CASRDSSTREQFF.

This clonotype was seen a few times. CDR3 nucleotides: TGCAGCGTTCTGGACAAAAACACAGATACGCAGTATTTT. Encoded protein: CSVLDKNTDTQYF. The chain links TRBV29-1 to TRBJ2-3; tentative D call: TRBD1 (5 bases). The CDR3 is made up of 13 amino acids. The ends were cut back, 5 bases at V and 2 bases at J, with 11 bases in the middle. Germline CDR1 is SQVTM and CDR2 is ANQGSEA.

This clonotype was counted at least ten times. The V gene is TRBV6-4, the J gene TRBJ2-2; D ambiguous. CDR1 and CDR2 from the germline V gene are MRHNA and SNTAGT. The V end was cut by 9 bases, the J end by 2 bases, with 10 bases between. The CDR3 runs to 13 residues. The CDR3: CASRVTNTGELFF. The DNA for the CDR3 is TGTGCCAGTAGAGTGACTAACACCGGGGAGCTGTTTTTT.

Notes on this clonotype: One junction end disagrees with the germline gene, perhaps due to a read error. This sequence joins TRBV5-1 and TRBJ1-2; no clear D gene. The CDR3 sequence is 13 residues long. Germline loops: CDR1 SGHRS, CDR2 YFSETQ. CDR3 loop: CASSLEANYDYTF. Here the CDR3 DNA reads TGCGCCAGCAGCTTGGAAGCTAACTATGACTACACCTTC.

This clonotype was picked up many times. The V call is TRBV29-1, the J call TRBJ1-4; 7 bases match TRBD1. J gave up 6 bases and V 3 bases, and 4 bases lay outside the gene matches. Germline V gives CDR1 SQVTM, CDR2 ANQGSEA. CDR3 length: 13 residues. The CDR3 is CSVEGTVDEKLFF. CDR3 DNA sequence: TGCAGCGTTGAGGGGACAGTAGATGAAAAACTGTTTTTT.

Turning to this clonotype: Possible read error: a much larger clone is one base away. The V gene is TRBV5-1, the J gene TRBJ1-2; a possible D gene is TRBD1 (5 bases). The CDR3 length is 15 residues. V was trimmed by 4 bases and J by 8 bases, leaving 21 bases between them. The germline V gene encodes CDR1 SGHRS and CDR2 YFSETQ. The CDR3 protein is CASSVSGGAAVGYTF. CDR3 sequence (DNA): TGCGCCAGCAGCGTGTCCGGGGGTGCAGCGGTCGGCTACACCTTC.

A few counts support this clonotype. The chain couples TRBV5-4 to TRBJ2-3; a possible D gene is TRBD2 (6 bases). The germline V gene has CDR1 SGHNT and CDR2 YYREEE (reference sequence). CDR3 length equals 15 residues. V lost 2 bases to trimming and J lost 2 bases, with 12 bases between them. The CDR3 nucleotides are TGTGCCAGCAGCTTAGGAGGGCCTATCACAGATACGCAGTATTTT. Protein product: CASSLGGPITDTQYF.

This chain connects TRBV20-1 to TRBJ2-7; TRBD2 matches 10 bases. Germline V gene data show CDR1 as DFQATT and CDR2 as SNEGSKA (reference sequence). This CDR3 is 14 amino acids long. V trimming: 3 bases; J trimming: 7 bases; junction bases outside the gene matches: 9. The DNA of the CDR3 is TGCAGTGCTAGTGGGGCTAGCGGGAGTTCGGAGCAGTACTTC. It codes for CSASGASGSSEQYF.

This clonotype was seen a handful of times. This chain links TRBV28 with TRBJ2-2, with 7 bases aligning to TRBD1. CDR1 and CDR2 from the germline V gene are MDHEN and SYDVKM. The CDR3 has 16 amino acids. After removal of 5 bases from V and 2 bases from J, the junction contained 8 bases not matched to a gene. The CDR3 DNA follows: TGTGCCAGCAGTCTCCTGGGACAGCGCAACACCGGGGAGCTGTTTTTT. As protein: CASSLLGQRNTGELFF.

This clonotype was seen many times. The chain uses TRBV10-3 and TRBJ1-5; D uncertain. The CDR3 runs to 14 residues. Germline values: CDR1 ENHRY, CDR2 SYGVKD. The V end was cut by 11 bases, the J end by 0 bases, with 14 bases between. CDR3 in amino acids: CASASMSSNQPQHF. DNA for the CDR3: TGTGCCTCCGCCAGTATGTCTAGCAATCAGCCCCAGCATTTT.

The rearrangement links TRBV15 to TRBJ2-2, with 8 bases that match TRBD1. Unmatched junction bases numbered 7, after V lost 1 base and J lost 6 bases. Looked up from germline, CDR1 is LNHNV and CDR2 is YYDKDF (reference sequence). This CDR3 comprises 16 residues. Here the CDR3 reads CATSRVGQGIPGELFF. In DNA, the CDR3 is TGTGCCACCAGCAGAGTAGGACAGGGTATCCCCGGGGAGCTGTTTTTT.

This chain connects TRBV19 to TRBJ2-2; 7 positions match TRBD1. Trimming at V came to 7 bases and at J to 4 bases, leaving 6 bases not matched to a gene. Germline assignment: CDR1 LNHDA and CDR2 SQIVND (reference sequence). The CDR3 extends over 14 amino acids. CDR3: CASTRGGSTGELFF. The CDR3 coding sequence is TGTGCCAGTACCCGAGGGGGCAGCACCGGGGAGCTGTTTTTT.

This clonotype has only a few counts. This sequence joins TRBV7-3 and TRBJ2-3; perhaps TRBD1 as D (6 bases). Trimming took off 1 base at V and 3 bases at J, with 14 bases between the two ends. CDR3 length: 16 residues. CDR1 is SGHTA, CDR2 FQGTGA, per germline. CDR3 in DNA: TGTGCCAGCAGCTTAAGGGGGCACGGGCTAACAGATACGCAGTATTTT. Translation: CASSLRGHGLTDTQYF.

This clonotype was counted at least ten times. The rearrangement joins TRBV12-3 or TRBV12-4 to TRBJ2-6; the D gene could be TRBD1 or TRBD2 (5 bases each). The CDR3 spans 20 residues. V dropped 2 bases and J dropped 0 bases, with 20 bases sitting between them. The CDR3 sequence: CASSLWGTGTVNSGANVLTF. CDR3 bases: TGTGCCAGCAGTTTATGGGGAACCGGGACGGTTAACTCTGGGGCCAACGTCCTGACTTTC.

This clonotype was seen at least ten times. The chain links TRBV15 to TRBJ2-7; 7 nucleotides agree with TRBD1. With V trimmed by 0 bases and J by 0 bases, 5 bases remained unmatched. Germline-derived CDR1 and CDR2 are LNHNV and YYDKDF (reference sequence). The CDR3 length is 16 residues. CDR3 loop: CATSREKGTVSYEQYF. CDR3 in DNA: TGTGCCACCAGCAGAGAGAAAGGGACAGTCTCCTACGAGCAGTACTTC.

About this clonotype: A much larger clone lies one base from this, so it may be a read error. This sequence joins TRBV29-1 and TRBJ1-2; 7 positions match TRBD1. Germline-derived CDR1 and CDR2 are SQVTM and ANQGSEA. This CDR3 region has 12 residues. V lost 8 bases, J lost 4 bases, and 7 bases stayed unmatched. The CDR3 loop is CSSGGGSYGYTF. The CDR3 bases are TGCAGCTCCGGAGGGGGCAGCTATGGCTACACCTTC.

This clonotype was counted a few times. This CDR3 is CSRSRPNRGRNEKLFF. For the CDR3, the DNA is TGCAGTCGGTCGCGCCCCAACAGGGGCAGGAATGAAAAACTGTTTTTT. This chain connects TRBV20-1 to TRBJ1-4; 7 bases are shared with TRBD1. V lost 8 bases and J lost 5; bases outside the gene matches: 17. Per germline, CDR1 DFQATT and CDR2 SNEGSKA (reference sequence). This CDR3 has 16 residues.

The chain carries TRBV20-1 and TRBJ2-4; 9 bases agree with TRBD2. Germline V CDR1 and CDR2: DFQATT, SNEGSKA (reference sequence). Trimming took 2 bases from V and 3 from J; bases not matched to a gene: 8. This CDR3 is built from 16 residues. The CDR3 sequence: CSARRGGGAGKNIQYF. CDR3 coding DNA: TGCAGTGCTAGAAGAGGCGGGGGGGCTGGCAAAAACATTCAGTACTTC.

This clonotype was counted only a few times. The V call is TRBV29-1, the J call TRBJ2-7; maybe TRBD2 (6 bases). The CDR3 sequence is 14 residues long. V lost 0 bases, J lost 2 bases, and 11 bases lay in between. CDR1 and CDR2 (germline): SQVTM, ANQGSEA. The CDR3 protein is CSVEEEEGTYEQYF. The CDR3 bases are TGCAGCGTTGAAGAAGAGGAGGGCACCTACGAGCAGTACTTC.

In nucleotides, the CDR3 is TGTGCCAGCAGCCTGGTTTTTGGACAGGGATACGAGCAGTACTTC. Translating it yields CASSLVFGQGYEQYF. The rearrangement links TRBV7-2 to TRBJ2-5; TRBD1 agrees at 8 bases. The DNA matches TRBJ2-7 better at its end, which makes the J call doubtful. This CDR3 has 15 amino acids. Germline CDR1 is SGHTA and CDR2 is FQGNSA.

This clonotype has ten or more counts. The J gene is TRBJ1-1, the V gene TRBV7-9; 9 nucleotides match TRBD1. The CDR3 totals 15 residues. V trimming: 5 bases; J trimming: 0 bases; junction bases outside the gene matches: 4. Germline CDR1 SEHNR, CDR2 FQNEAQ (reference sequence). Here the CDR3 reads CASSPGTGMNTEAFF. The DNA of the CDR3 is TGTGCCAGCAGCCCAGGGACAGGGATGAACACTGAAGCTTTCTTT.

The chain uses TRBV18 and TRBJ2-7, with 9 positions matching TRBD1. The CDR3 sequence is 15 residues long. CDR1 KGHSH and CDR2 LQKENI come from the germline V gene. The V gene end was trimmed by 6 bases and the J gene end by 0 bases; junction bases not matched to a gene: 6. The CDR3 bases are TGTGCCAGCTCGGACCGGGACAGGGTCTCCTACGAGCAGTACTTC. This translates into CASSDRDRVSYEQYF.

The CDR3, as DNA: TGCAGTGCTCCCACATCTTTGAACACTGAAGCTTTCTTT. It yields the protein CSAPTSLNTEAFF. This chain joins TRBV20-1 and TRBJ1-1; D is ambiguous. The CDR3 runs to 13 residues. Germline values: CDR1 DFQATT, CDR2 SNEGSKA (reference sequence). V lost 5 bases and J lost 0, with 10 bases in between.

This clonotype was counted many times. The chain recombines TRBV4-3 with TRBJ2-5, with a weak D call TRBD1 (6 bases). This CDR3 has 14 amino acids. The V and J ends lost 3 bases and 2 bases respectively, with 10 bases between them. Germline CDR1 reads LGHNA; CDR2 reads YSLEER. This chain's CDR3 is CASSHGTNQETQYF. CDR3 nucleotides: TGCGCCAGCAGCCATGGGACAAATCAAGAGACCCAGTACTTC.